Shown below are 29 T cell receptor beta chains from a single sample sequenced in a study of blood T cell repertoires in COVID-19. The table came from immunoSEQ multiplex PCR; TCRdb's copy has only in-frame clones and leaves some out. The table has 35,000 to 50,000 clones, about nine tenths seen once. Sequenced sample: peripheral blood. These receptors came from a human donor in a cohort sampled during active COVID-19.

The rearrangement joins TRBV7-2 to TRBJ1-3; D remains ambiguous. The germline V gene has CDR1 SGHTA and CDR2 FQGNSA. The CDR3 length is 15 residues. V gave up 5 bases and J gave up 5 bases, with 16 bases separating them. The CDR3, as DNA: TGTGCCAGCAGCCCCTGGCGGGTGGGAAGAAACACCATATATTTT. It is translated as CASSPWRVGRNTIYF.

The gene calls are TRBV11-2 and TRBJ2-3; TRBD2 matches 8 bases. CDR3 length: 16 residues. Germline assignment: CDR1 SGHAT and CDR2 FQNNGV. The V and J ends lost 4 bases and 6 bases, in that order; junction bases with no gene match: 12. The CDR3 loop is CASSSRTGGPADTQYF. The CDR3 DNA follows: TGTGCCAGCAGCTCCCGGACGGGGGGGCCGGCGGATACGCAGTATTTT. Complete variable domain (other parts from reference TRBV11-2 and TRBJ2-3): EAGVAQSPRYKIIEKRQSVAFWCNPISGHATLYWYQQILGQGPKLLIQFQNNGVVDDSQLPKDRFSAERLKGVDSTLKIQPAKLEDSAVYLCASSSRTGGPADTQYFGPGTRLTVL.

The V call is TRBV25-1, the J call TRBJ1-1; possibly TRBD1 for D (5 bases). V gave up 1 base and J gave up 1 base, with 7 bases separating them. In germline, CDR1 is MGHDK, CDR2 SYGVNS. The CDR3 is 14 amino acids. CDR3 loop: CASSESGRNTEAFF. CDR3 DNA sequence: TGTGCCAGCAGTGAATCAGGGCGGAACACTGAAGCTTTCTTT.

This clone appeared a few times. The CDR3 sequence: CASSQVVAGDSPLHF. DNA for the CDR3: TGTGCCAGCAGCCAAGTTGTGGCCGGGGATTCACCCCTCCACTTT. The chain is built from TRBV3-1 (or the pseudogene TRBV3-2) and TRBJ1-6; D not certain. The CDR3 spans 15 residues. Trimming cost V 1 base and J 8 bases, with 12 bases left between them. Germline assignment: CDR1 LGHDT and CDR2 YNNKEL (reference sequence).

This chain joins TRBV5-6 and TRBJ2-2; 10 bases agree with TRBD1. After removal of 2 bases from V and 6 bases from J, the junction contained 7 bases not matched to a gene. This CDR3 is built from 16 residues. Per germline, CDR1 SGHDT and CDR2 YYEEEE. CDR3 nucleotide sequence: TGTGCCAGCAGCTTAAGGGACAGGGGAGTAGCCGGGGAGCTGTTTTTT. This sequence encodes CASSLRDRGVAGELFF. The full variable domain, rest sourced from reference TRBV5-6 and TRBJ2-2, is DAGVTQSPTHLIKTRGQQVTLRCSPKSGHDTVSWYQQALGQGPQFIFQYYEEEERQRGNFPDRFSGHQFPNYSSELNVNALLLGDSALYLCASSLRDRGVAGELFFGEGSRLTVL.

CDR3: CASSQEEDYNTEAFF. In DNA form, the CDR3 reads TGCGCCAGCAGCCAAGAGGAGGATTACAACACTGAAGCTTTCTTT. The V gene is TRBV4-3, the J gene TRBJ1-1; D ambiguous. This CDR3 region has 15 residues. The germline gives CDR1 LGHNA, CDR2 YSLEER. Deletions cut 0 bases from V and 2 bases from J, with 10 bases between.

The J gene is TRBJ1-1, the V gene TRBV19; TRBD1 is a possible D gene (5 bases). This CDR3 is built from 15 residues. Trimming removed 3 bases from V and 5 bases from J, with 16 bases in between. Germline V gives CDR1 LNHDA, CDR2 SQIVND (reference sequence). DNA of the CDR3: TGTGCCAGTAGTATCTGGGGGACGGGGGGGACTGAAGCTTTCTTT. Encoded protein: CASSIWGTGGTEAFF.

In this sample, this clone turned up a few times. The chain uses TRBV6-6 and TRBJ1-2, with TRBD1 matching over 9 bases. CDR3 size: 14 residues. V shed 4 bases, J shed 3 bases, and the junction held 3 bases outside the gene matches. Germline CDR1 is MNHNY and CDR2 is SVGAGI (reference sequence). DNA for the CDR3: TGTGCCAGCAGTTTTAGGACAGGGGACTATGGCTACACCTTC. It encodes CASSFRTGDYGYTF.

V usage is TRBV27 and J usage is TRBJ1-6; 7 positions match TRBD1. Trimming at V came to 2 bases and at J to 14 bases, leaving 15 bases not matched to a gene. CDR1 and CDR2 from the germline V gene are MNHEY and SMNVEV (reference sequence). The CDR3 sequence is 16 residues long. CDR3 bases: TGTGCCAGCAGTTTAGAGACAGGGCCTTCCCTCTTGTCCCTCCACTTT. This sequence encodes CASSLETGPSLLSLHF.

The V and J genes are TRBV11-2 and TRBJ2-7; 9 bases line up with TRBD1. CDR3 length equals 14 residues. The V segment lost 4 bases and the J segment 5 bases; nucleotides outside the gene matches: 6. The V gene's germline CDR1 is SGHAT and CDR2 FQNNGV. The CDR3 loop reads CASSSGQGYDEQYF. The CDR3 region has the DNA TGTGCCAGCAGCTCGGGACAGGGTTATGACGAGCAGTACTTC.

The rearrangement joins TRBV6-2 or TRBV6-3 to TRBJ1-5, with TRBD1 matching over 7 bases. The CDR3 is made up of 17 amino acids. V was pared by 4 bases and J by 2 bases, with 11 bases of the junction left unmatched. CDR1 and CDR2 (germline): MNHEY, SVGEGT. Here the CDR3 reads CASSSDREATGNQPQHF. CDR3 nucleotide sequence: TGTGCCAGCAGTTCCGACAGGGAGGCAACGGGCAATCAGCCCCAGCATTTT.

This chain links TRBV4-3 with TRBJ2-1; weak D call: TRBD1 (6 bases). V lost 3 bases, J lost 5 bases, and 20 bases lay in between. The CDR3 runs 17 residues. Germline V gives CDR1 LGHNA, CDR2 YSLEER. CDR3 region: CASSQALDFSGDNEQFF. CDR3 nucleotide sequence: TGCGCCAGCAGCCAGGCCCTGGACTTCTCAGGGGACAATGAGCAGTTCTTC.

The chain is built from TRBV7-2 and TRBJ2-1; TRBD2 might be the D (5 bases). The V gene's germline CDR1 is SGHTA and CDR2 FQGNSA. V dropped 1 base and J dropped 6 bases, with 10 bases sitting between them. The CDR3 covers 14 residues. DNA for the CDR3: TGTGCCAGCAGCTTAGATTCGGGGTTCAATGAGCAGTTCTTC. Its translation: CASSLDSGFNEQFF.

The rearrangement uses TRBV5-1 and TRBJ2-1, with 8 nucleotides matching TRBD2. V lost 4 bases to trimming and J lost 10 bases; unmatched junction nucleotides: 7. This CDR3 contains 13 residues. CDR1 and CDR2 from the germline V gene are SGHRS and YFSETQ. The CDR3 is CASSRLTSAEQFF. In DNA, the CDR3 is TGCGCCAGCAGCCGATTGACTAGCGCCGAGCAGTTCTTC.

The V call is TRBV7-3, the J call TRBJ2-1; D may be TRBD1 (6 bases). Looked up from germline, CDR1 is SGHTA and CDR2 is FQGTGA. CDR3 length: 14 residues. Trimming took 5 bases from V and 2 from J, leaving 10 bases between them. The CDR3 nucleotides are TGTGCCAGCAGCCAAGGACAGCCCTACAATGAGCAGTTCTTC. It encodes CASSQGQPYNEQFF. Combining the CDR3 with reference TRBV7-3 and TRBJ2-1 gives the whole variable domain GAGVSQTPSNKVTEKGKYVELRCDPISGHTALYWYRQSLGQGPEFLIYFQGTGAADDSGLPNDRFFAVRPEGSVSTLKIQRTERGDSAVYLCASSQGQPYNEQFFGPGTRLTVL.

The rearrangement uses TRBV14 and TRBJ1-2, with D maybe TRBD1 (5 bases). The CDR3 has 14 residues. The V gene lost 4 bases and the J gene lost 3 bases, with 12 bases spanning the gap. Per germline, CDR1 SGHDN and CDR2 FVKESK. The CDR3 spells CASSPRLGDYGYTF. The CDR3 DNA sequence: TGTGCCAGCAGCCCTCGGTTAGGGGACTATGGCTACACCTTC.

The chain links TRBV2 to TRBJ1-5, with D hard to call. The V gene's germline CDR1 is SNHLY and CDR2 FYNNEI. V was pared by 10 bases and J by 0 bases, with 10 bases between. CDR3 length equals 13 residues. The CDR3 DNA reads TGTGCCACCGGGAGGGATAGCAATCAGCCCCAGCATTTT. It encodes CATGRDSNQPQHF.

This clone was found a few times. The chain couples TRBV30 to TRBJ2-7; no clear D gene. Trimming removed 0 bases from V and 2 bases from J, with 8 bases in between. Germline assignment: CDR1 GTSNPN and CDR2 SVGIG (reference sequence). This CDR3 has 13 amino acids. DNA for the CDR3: TGTGCCTGGAGTGTCGGGTTAACCTACGAGCAGTACTTC. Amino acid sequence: CAWSVGLTYEQYF. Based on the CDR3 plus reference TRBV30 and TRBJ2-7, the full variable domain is SQTIHQWPATLVQPVGSPLSLECTVEGTSNPNLYWYRQAAGRGLQLLFYSVGIGQISSEVPQNLSASRPQDRQFILSSKKLLLSDSGFYLCAWSVGLTYEQYFGPGTRLTVT.

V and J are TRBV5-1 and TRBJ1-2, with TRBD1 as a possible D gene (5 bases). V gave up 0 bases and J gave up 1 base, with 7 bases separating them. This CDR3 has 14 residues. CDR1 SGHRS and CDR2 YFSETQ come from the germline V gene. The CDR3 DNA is TGCGCCAGCAGCTTGGGGGACTATAACTATGGCTACACCTTC. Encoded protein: CASSLGDYNYGYTF.

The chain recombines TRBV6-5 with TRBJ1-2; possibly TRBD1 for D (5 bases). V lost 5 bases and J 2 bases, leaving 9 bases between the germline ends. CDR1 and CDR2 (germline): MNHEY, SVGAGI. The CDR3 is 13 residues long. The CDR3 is CASSMDKNYGYTF. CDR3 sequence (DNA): TGTGCCAGCAGTATGGACAAGAACTATGGCTACACCTTC.

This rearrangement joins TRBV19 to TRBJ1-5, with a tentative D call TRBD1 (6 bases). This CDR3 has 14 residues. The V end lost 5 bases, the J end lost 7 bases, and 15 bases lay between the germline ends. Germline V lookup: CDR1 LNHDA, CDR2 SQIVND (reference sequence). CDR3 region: CASSRTGLGQPQHF. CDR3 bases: TGTGCCAGTAGTCGAACAGGGCTCGGCCAGCCCCAGCATTTT. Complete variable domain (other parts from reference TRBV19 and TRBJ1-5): DGGITQSPKYLFRKEGQNVTLSCEQNLNHDAMYWYRQDPGQGLRLIYYSQIVNDFQKGDIAEGYSVSREKKESFPLTVTSAQKNPTAFYLCASSRTGLGQPQHFGDGTRLSIL.

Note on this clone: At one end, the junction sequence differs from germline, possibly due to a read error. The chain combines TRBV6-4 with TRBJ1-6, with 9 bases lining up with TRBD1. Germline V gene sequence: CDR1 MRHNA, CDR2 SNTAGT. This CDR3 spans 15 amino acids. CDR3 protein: CASSYSGTGLSPLHF. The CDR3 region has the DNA TGTGCCAGCAGTTACTCCGGGACAGGGCTTTCACCCCTCCACTTT.

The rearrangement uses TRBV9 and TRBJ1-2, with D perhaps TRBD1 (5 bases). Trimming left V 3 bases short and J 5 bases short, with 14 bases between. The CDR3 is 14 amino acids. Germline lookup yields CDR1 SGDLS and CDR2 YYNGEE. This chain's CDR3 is CASSGSQGGYGYTF. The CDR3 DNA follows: TGTGCCAGCAGCGGATCCCAGGGTGGGTATGGCTACACCTTC. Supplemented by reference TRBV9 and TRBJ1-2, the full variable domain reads DSGVTQTPKHLITATGQRVTLRCSPRSGDLSVYWYQQSLDQGLQFLIQYYNGEERAKGNILERFSAQQFPDLHSELNLSSLELGDSALYFCASSGSQGGYGYTFGSGTRLTVV.

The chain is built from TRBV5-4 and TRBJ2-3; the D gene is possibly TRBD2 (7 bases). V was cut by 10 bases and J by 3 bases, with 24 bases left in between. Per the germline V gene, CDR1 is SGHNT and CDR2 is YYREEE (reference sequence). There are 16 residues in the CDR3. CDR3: CASRRAGARQTDTQYF. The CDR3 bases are TGTGCCTCCCGACGGGCGGGGGCCCGACAGACAGATACGCAGTATTTT.

DNA for the CDR3: TGTGCCAGCAGCTTCGAAGGGACAGCGCAGTTCTTC. Amino acids: CASSFEGTAQFF. The rearrangement links TRBV7-2 to TRBJ2-1; TRBD1 matches at 7 bases. V was clipped by 3 bases and J by 12 bases; unmatched bases: 5. In germline, CDR1 is SGHTA, CDR2 FQGNSA. The CDR3 runs to 12 residues. Looking up the rest from reference TRBV7-2 and TRBJ2-1 gives the full variable domain: GAGVSQSPSNKVTEKGKDVELRCDPISGHTALYWYRQSLGQGLEFLIYFQGNSAPDKSGLPSDRFSAERTGGSVSTLTIQRTQQEDSAVYLCASSFEGTAQFFGPGTRLTVL.

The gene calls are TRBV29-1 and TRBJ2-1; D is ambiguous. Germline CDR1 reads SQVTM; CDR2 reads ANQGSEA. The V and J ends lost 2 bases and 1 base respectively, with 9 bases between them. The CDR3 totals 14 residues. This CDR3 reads CSVESRSSYNEQFF. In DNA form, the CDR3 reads TGCAGCGTTGAATCTCGTAGTTCCTACAATGAGCAGTTCTTC.

The DNA for the CDR3 is TGTGCCAGCAGCGTGCGGGGGGACCGCTTGGCCGGGGAGCTGTTTTTT. Protein product: CASSVRGDRLAGELFF. This chain links TRBV9 with TRBJ2-2; TRBD2 agrees at 8 bases. This CDR3 contains 16 residues. The germline CDR1 and CDR2 sequences are SGDLS and YYNGEE. With V trimmed by 2 bases and J by 6 bases, 9 bases remained unmatched. Using reference TRBV9 and TRBJ2-2 for the parts outside the CDR3, the full variable domain is DSGVTQTPKHLITATGQRVTLRCSPRSGDLSVYWYQQSLDQGLQFLIQYYNGEERAKGNILERFSAQQFPDLHSELNLSSLELGDSALYFCASSVRGDRLAGELFFGEGSRLTVL.

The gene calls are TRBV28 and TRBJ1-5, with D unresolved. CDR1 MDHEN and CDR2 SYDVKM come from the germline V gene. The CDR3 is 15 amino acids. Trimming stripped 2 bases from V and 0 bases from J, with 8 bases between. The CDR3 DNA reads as TGTGCCAGCAGTTTAGCACAATATAGCAATCAGCCCCAGCATTTT. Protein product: CASSLAQYSNQPQHF.

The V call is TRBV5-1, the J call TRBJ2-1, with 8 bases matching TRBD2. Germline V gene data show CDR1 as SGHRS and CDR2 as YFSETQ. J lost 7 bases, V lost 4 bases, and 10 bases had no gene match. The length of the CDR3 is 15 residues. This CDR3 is CASSRTSGGRNEQFF. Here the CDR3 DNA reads TGCGCCAGCAGCCGTACTAGCGGTGGTAGGAATGAGCAGTTCTTC. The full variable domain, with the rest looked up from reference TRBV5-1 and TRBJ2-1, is KAGVTQTPRYLIKTRGQQVTLSCSPISGHRSVSWYQQTPGQGLQFLFEYFSETQRNKGNFPGRFSGRQFSNSRSEMNVSTLELGDSALYLCASSRTSGGRNEQFFGPGTRLTVL.